This passage covers 3 T cell receptor beta chains from one sample sequenced in a study of blood T cell repertoires in COVID-19. Some clones are missing from TCRdb's copy, which holds only in-frame ones; the method was immunoSEQ multiplex PCR. This sample has about 120,000 clones, with about four fifths found just once. Sequences were obtained from peripheral blood. The receptor source for this set is a man aged 55 to 69 with active or convalescent COVID-19.

The CDR3 DNA is TGTGCCAGCAGCTTCCGGACAGGGGGCTTGGGAAAAGAGACCCAGTACTTC. It specifies CASSFRTGGLGKETQYF. The rearrangement links TRBV5-8 to TRBJ2-5; 11 nucleotides match TRBD1. From germline, CDR1 is SGHTS and CDR2 YDEGEE. The CDR3 runs 17 residues. V shed 2 bases, J shed 3 bases, and the junction held 9 bases outside the gene matches.

The V gene is TRBV28, the J gene TRBJ1-1; 7 bases agree with TRBD1. With 5 bases clipped from V and 0 bases from J, the junction kept 18 bases outside the gene matches. Germline V gene sequence: CDR1 MDHEN, CDR2 SYDVKM. CDR3 length: 19 amino acids. The CDR3 sequence is CASSLYTPTGYMVNTEAFF. The CDR3 nucleotides are TGTGCCAGCAGTCTTTACACTCCGACAGGGTATATGGTGAACACTGAAGCTTTCTTT.

The chain carries TRBV11-3 and TRBJ2-5; TRBD1 matches at 7 bases. Per germline, CDR1 SGHNT and CDR2 YENEEA. Trimming removed 1 base from V and 4 bases from J; junction bases left unmatched: 3. The length of the CDR3 is 14 residues. The CDR3 DNA follows: TGTGCCAGCAGCTTAGGGGGACAGCCAGAGACCCAGTACTTC. This gives the protein CASSLGGQPETQYF.